This TCR beta chain emerged from a study of T cells in localized non-small cell lung cancer. Points from the study as a whole: Uninvolved nearby lung showed the greatest T cell clonality, exceeding that found in tumor. For the top 100 tumor clones, a median about 60 also appeared in adjacent lung.

TCRdb's table, derived via immunoSEQ multiplex PCR, lists solely in-frame clones and lacks some. Here the sample spans 20,000 to 25,000 clones, around 86% being singletons. Worth noting for this clone: The antigen is unknown.

Trimming left V 5 bases short and J 1 base short, with 20 bases between. The CDR3 totals 18 residues. CDR1 and CDR2 (germline): SGHNT, YENEEA. Here the sequenced sample was PBMCs, taken before any cancer treatment. The TCR was taken from a man aged 35 to 69 with stage II squamous cell lung carcinoma. This chain uses TRBV11-3 with TRBJ2-2; unclear D gene. CDR3 sequence (DNA): TGTGCCAGCAGCCGGGTCTTCGAATCCTTAAAGAACACCGGGGAGCTGTTTTTT. Its protein product is CASSRVFESLKNTGELFF.